One sample yielded the 32 T cell receptor beta chains listed below, sequenced in a study of blood T cell repertoires in COVID-19. The data were produced by immunoSEQ multiplex PCR, yet TCRdb's version contains in-frame clones alone and is incomplete. The table lists over 150,000 clones, approximately 85% of them singletons. Sequencing used PBMCs or T cells enriched from blood (not recorded which). All receptors derive from a man aged 40-50 years who had recovered from COVID-19.

The V gene is TRBV4-1, the J gene TRBJ1-2, with D perhaps matching TRBD1 (5 bases). V was clipped by 1 base and J by 1 base, with 10 bases between them. The CDR3 has 15 residues. Per the germline V gene, CDR1 is MGHRA and CDR2 is YSYEKL. The CDR3 reads CASSQVVTVNYGYTF. CDR3 bases: TGCGCCAGCAGCCAAGTAGTGACAGTTAACTATGGCTACACCTTC.

The V and J genes are TRBV2 and TRBJ1-2; D possibly corresponds to TRBD1 (5 bases). V dropped 7 bases and J dropped 5 bases, with 5 bases sitting between them. CDR3 size: 10 residues. CDR1 is SNHLY, CDR2 FYNNEI, per germline. CDR3 sequence reads: CASKGYGYTF. For the CDR3, the DNA is TGTGCCAGCAAGGGGTATGGCTACACCTTC. The whole variable domain, remainder taken from reference TRBV2 and TRBJ1-2, is EPEVTQTPSHQVTQMGQEVILRCVPISNHLYFYWYRQILGQKVEFLVSFYNNEISEKSEIFDDQFSVERPDGSNFTLKIRSTKLEDSAMYFCASKGYGYTFGSGTRLTVV.

V is TRBV5-4 and J is TRBJ1-3, with 7 bases matching TRBD1. V lost 4 bases to trimming and J lost 3 bases; unmatched junction nucleotides: 4. This CDR3 has 14 amino acids. Germline V CDR1 and CDR2: SGHNT, YYREEE (reference sequence). CDR3 bases: TGTGCCAGCAGCGCGGGACAGAGTGGAAACACCATATATTTT. Protein sequence: CASSAGQSGNTIYF.

The chain combines TRBV9 with TRBJ1-5, with D tentatively TRBD1 (5 bases). V lost 4 bases and J lost 6, with 14 bases in between. CDR1 and CDR2 (germline): SGDLS, YYNGEE. This CDR3 is built from 14 residues. CDR3 loop: CASSRREEGQPQHF. Written as DNA, the CDR3 is TGTGCCAGCAGCCGCAGGGAGGAGGGTCAGCCCCAGCATTTT.

The chain couples TRBV27 to TRBJ1-2, with 7 nucleotides matching TRBD1. V shed 8 bases, J shed 7 bases, and the junction held 16 bases outside the gene matches. This CDR3 has 15 residues. Germline loops: CDR1 MNHEY, CDR2 SMNVEV (reference sequence). CDR3 bases: TGTGCCAGCGCGACGGAGGGGGCGATTCGGGGTGGCTACACCTTC. This encodes CASATEGAIRGGYTF.

The chain carries TRBV7-9 and TRBJ2-7; 9 bases align to TRBD2. This CDR3 region has 16 residues. Germline-derived CDR1 and CDR2 are SEHNR and FQNEAQ (reference sequence). V lost 6 bases, J lost 0 bases, and 9 bases stayed unmatched. The CDR3 DNA sequence: TGTGCCAGCAGTTATCTTAGCGGGGGCTACTCCTACGAGCAGTACTTC. This translates into CASSYLSGGYSYEQYF.

The V gene is TRBV7-3, the J gene TRBJ2-7; 7 nucleotides agree with TRBD1. This CDR3 comprises 15 residues. From germline, CDR1 is SGHTA and CDR2 FQGTGA. V shed 4 bases and J 0 bases; nucleotides not matched to a gene: 6. CDR3 sequence: CASSSETGPSYEQYF. DNA of the CDR3: TGTGCCAGCAGCTCAGAGACAGGGCCCTCCTACGAGCAGTACTTC.

The chain couples TRBV7-3 to TRBJ1-1; no definite D call. This CDR3 has 13 amino acids. Per the germline V gene, CDR1 is SGHTA and CDR2 is FQGTGA. Trimming left V 2 bases short and J 5 bases short, with 9 bases between. The CDR3 reads CASSLEFGTEAFF. The CDR3 DNA sequence: TGTGCCAGCAGCTTAGAGTTCGGGACTGAAGCTTTCTTT.

The chain combines TRBV28 with TRBJ2-1; 11 bases agree with TRBD2. The CDR3 length is 16 residues. The V gene end was trimmed by 6 bases and the J gene end by 4 bases; junction bases not matched to a gene: 8. Germline loops: CDR1 MDHEN, CDR2 SYDVKM. CDR3 nucleotide sequence: TGTGCCAGCAGACCCACAGTAGCGGGAGGGTACAATGAGCAGTTCTTC. Its translation: CASRPTVAGGYNEQFF.

V and J are TRBV27 and TRBJ2-7; D unclear. The germline gives CDR1 MNHEY, CDR2 SMNVEV (reference sequence). Trimming removed 2 bases from V and 3 bases from J, with 11 bases in between. The CDR3 is made up of 14 amino acids. The CDR3 DNA follows: TGTGCCAGCAGTTTAAACCCATCGGGCTACGAGCAGTACTTC. This encodes CASSLNPSGYEQYF.

The rearrangement uses TRBV14 and TRBJ2-5; tentative D call: TRBD2 (5 bases). CDR1 SGHDN and CDR2 FVKESK come from the germline V gene. V lost 3 bases to trimming and J lost 3 bases, with 11 bases between them. This CDR3 contains 14 residues. The CDR3 here is CASSQGAEKETQYF. For the CDR3, the DNA is TGTGCCAGCAGCCAGGGAGCAGAGAAAGAGACCCAGTACTTC.

This clone has only one observation. V and J are TRBV18 and TRBJ1-6; TRBD1 agrees at 7 bases. The trim removed 6 bases at V and 7 bases at J, leaving 3 bases unmatched. Germline lookup yields CDR1 KGHSH and CDR2 LQKENI. The CDR3 spans 13 residues. The CDR3: CASSVQGNSPLHF. The CDR3 bases are TGTGCCAGCTCGGTACAGGGGAATTCACCCCTCCACTTT. Using reference TRBV18 and TRBJ1-6 for the parts outside the CDR3, the full variable domain is NAGVMQNPRHLVRRRGQEARLRCSPMKGHSHVYWYRQLPEEGLKFMVYLQKENIIDESGMPKERFSAEFPKEGPSILRIQQVVRGDSAAYFCASSVQGNSPLHFGNGTRLTVT.

The chain has TRBV28 and TRBJ1-6, with D possibly TRBD1 on 6 matching bases. Germline-derived CDR1 and CDR2 are MDHEN and SYDVKM. Trimming cost V 6 bases and J 7 bases, with 16 bases left between them. The CDR3 covers 15 residues. CDR3 sequence reads: CASSASDSRNSPLHF. As DNA, the CDR3 is TGTGCCAGCAGCGCTTCGGACAGCCGGAATTCACCCCTCCACTTT.

The gene calls are TRBV19 and TRBJ2-1; D perhaps matches TRBD1 (6 bases). The CDR3 is 14 residues long. Germline V gives CDR1 LNHDA, CDR2 SQIVND (reference sequence). Trimming pared 7 bases from V and 3 bases from J, leaving 13 bases between. The CDR3 loop is CASTLDSVYNEQFF. The CDR3 DNA sequence: TGTGCCAGTACTTTGGACAGCGTCTACAATGAGCAGTTCTTC.

This clone was recorded once. J is TRBJ1-2 and V is TRBV2; D is unresolved. The germline CDR1 and CDR2 sequences are SNHLY and FYNNEI. V lost 4 bases and J lost 8, with 5 bases in between. The CDR3 extends over 10 amino acids. DNA for the CDR3: TGTGCCAGCAGTGCGCGCGGCTACACCTTC. Translated, it gives CASSARGYTF.

The chain joins TRBV24-1 to TRBJ1-4; tentatively, D is TRBD1 (6 bases). Germline V gene sequence: CDR1 KGHDR, CDR2 SFDVKD. The CDR3 is 15 residues long. Deletions cut 3 bases from V and 6 bases from J, with 13 bases between. CDR3 nucleotides: TGTGCCACCAGTGATGGCCAAAAGGGGGATGAAAAACTGTTTTTT. It is translated as CATSDGQKGDEKLFF.

The chain is built from TRBV5-1 and TRBJ1-5, with 10 bases fitting TRBD1. V dropped 4 bases and J dropped 6; count of bases not matched to a gene: 7. The germline V gene has CDR1 SGHRS and CDR2 YFSETQ. CDR3 size: 15 residues. CDR3 DNA sequence: TGCGCCAGCAGCCCGGGACAGGGGCGACTTCAGCCCCAGCATTTT. It encodes CASSPGQGRLQPQHF.

This clone was found many times. CDR3 bases: TGTGCCAGCAGCCCGGGTGGGGGGAAGACCCAGTACTTC. Protein product: CASSPGGGKTQYF. The chain joins TRBV9 to TRBJ2-5, with TRBD2 as a possible D gene (6 bases). Germline loops: CDR1 SGDLS, CDR2 YYNGEE. The CDR3 totals 13 residues. Trimming left V 4 bases short and J 6 bases short, with 13 bases between.

This sequence joins TRBV5-1 and TRBJ2-7, with D perhaps matching TRBD2 (6 bases). The CDR3 totals 16 residues. The V and J ends lost 0 bases and 6 bases respectively, with 19 bases between them. Germline assignment: CDR1 SGHRS and CDR2 YFSETQ. CDR3 loop: CASSLAPGGSGPEQYF. DNA of the CDR3: TGCGCCAGCAGCTTGGCCCCCGGAGGGTCCGGTCCCGAGCAGTACTTC.

This sequence joins TRBV7-9 and TRBJ1-3; D perhaps matches TRBD1 (6 bases). From germline, CDR1 is SEHNR and CDR2 FQNEAQ (reference sequence). Between the trimmed V and J ends, which lost 1 base and 4 bases, there was a span of 11 bases. This CDR3 is built from 15 residues. In DNA form, the CDR3 reads TGTGCCAGCAGCTTAGGGCAGGGGCCAGGAAACACCATATATTTT. Translating it yields CASSLGQGPGNTIYF.

The CDR3 DNA reads TGTGCCAGCAGTGCCCGACAGGGAATGGGTACCGGTGAGCAGTTCTTC. Protein: CASSARQGMGTGEQFF. This chain connects TRBV6-1 to TRBJ2-1; TRBD1 aligns across 7 bases. The CDR3 has 16 residues. V lost 4 bases to trimming and J lost 9 bases; unmatched junction nucleotides: 15. From germline, CDR1 is MNHNS and CDR2 SASEGT.

The CDR3: CATKDSVRNQPQHF. CDR3 DNA sequence: TGTGCCACGAAGGACAGCGTCCGCAATCAGCCCCAGCATTTT. The rearrangement links TRBV10-3 to TRBJ1-5, with TRBD1 as a possible D gene (6 bases). Germline CDR1 is ENHRY and CDR2 is SYGVKD. The length of the CDR3 is 14 residues. Trimming left V 10 bases short and J 2 bases short, with 15 bases between.

The chain uses TRBV9 and TRBJ2-5, with TRBD2 matching over 13 bases. There are 15 residues in the CDR3. CDR1 and CDR2 (germline): SGDLS, YYNGEE. Losses at the gene ends were 4 bases for V and 4 bases for J; bases not matched to a gene: 4. The CDR3 sequence: CASSRGTSGVETQYF. CDR3 in DNA: TGTGCCAGCAGCCGAGGGACTAGCGGGGTAGAGACCCAGTACTTC. Combining the CDR3 with reference TRBV9 and TRBJ2-5 gives the whole variable domain DSGVTQTPKHLITATGQRVTLRCSPRSGDLSVYWYQQSLDQGLQFLIQYYNGEERAKGNILERFSAQQFPDLHSELNLSSLELGDSALYFCASSRGTSGVETQYFGPGTRLLVL.

The chain is built from TRBV5-5 and TRBJ1-1; TRBD1 aligns across 11 bases. The CDR3 spans 17 residues. V trimming: 0 bases; J trimming: 4 bases; junction bases outside the gene matches: 8. In germline, CDR1 is SGHKS, CDR2 YYEKEE (reference sequence). CDR3 DNA sequence: TGTGCCAGCAGCTTGGCGTGGACAGGGGGCGCGGTCACTGAAGCTTTCTTT. This codes for CASSLAWTGGAVTEAFF.

There are many counts of this clone. The chain joins TRBV5-5 to TRBJ1-4; TRBD1 matches at 7 bases. The CDR3 length is 15 residues. V shed 4 bases, J shed 7 bases, and the junction held 10 bases outside the gene matches. Germline assignment: CDR1 SGHKS and CDR2 YYEKEE (reference sequence). The DNA of the CDR3 is TGTGCCAGCAGCCCCCGACAGGGCTCCCGTGAAAAACTGTTTTTT. Amino acid sequence: CASSPRQGSREKLFF.

The gene calls are TRBV7-9 and TRBJ1-1, with TRBD1 as a possible D gene (5 bases). CDR3 length: 15 residues. Trimming removed 5 bases from V and 1 base from J, with 14 bases in between. The V gene's germline CDR1 is SEHNR and CDR2 FQNEAQ (reference sequence). The CDR3 nucleotides read TGTGCCAGCAGCCAGGCGGGGGATCCGAACACTGAAGCTTTCTTT. It translates to CASSQAGDPNTEAFF.

V usage is TRBV27 and J usage is TRBJ1-4; 7 bases match TRBD1. Germline CDR1 MNHEY, CDR2 SMNVEV (reference sequence). V dropped 7 bases and J dropped 8; count of bases not matched to a gene: 16. This CDR3 comprises 16 residues. The CDR3 is CASTTLERGLGEKLFF. The CDR3 DNA reads TGTGCCAGCACGACATTAGAGAGGGGGCTGGGAGAAAAACTGTTTTTT.

This clone came up once. This chain connects TRBV7-2 to TRBJ2-1; TRBD1 aligns across 8 bases. The ends lost 5 bases at V and 8 bases at J; junction bases unmatched: 14. The CDR3 loop spans 16 amino acids. CDR1 and CDR2 from the germline V gene are SGHTA and FQGNSA. CDR3 nucleotide sequence: TGTGCCAGCAGCAGAAGCAGGGGGCCGGGGAACCATGAGCAGTTCTTC. Its translation is CASSRSRGPGNHEQFF.

This clone was observed once. The V and J genes are TRBV19 and TRBJ1-6; perhaps TRBD1 as D (5 bases). Germline CDR1 and CDR2: LNHDA and SQIVND (reference sequence). There are 13 residues in the CDR3. V was trimmed by 6 bases and J by 9 bases, leaving 12 bases between them. Written as DNA, the CDR3 is TGTGCCAGTAGCAGGGATAGGGGTTCACCCCTCCACTTT. It specifies CASSRDRGSPLHF.

This clone is a singleton in its sample. The rearrangement links TRBV3-1 (or the pseudogene TRBV3-2) to TRBJ1-2; 11 bases line up with TRBD1. Losses at the gene ends were 4 bases for V and 4 bases for J; bases not matched to a gene: 5. Germline CDR1 reads LGHDT; CDR2 reads YNNKEL (reference sequence). The CDR3 totals 15 residues. The CDR3 coding sequence is TGTGCCAGCAGCCGAGGGACAGGGGGTATCTATGGCTACACCTTC. Protein: CASSRGTGGIYGYTF.

The gene calls are TRBV27 and TRBJ2-2; 7 bases fit TRBD1. V was pared by 5 bases and J by 0 bases, with 9 bases of the junction left unmatched. CDR1 is MNHEY, CDR2 SMNVEV, per germline (reference sequence). The CDR3 is 17 residues long. The CDR3 region is CASSPGGTGANTGELFF. In DNA form, the CDR3 reads TGTGCCAGCAGTCCGGGCGGCACAGGGGCGAACACCGGGGAGCTGTTTTTT.

This sequence joins TRBV7-8 and TRBJ1-2; the D gene is possibly TRBD1 (5 bases). Trimming stripped 2 bases from V and 6 bases from J, with 16 bases between. CDR3 length: 15 amino acids. CDR1 is SGHVS and CDR2 is FQNEAQ in the germline V gene. In DNA form, the CDR3 reads TGTGCCAGCAGCTTAATTCCAGGGCCCTTTGATGGCTACACCTTC. Protein: CASSLIPGPFDGYTF.